The subject of this entry is one T cell receptor (beta chain). Its cognate antigen is unknown. The entry originates in a study of T cell repertoires in cytomegalovirus infection. Study in general: Public TCR beta signature analysis indicated the presence of both CMV infection and matching HLA type. Regarding the study as a whole: Cumulated frequencies of public TCR beta families served to identify carriers of CMV plus the relevant HLA. In two of eight donors, the top clonotype was HLA-C-restricted CMV-specific.

In TCRdb, the reads were re-called with MiXCR into one record per CDR3 protein. The sample shows hundreds of thousands of distinct CDR3 sequences, approximately 32% of them seen only once. The V gene's germline CDR1 is MNHNY and CDR2 SVGAGI (reference sequence). CDR3 length: 15 residues. Deletions cut 6 bases from V and 1 base from J, with 15 bases between. The material sequenced was PBMCs. The source of this sequence is a human donor in good health (CMV status not recorded). Some clones in this sample may be carry-over from other donors' samples. The rearrangement joins TRBV6-6 to TRBJ1-2, with D possibly being TRBD1 (6 bases). The CDR3 region has the DNA TGTGCCAGCAGCAATACAGGGTCAAGTAACTATGGCTACACCTTC. Encoded protein: CASSNTGSSNYGYTF.